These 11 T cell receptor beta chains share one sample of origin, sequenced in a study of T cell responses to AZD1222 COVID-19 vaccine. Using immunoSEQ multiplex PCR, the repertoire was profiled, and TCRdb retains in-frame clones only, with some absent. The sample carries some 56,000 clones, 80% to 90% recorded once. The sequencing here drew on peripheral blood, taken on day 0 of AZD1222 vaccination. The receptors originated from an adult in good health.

CDR3 in amino acids: CASNTFGYNEQFF. In DNA form, the CDR3 reads TGTGCCAGCAACACTTTTGGGTATAATGAGCAGTTCTTC. The chain uses TRBV6-5 and TRBJ2-1; the D is unclear. Between the trimmed V and J ends, which lost 7 bases and 7 bases, there was a span of 14 bases. CDR1 is MNHEY, CDR2 SVGAGI, per germline. This CDR3 spans 13 amino acids.

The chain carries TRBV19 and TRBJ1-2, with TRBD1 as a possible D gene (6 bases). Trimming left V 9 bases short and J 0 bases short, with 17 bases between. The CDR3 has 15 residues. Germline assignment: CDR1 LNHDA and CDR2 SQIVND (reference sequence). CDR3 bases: TGTGCCAGCAACGAGGACAGTGTGGCTAACTATGGCTACACCTTC. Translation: CASNEDSVANYGYTF.

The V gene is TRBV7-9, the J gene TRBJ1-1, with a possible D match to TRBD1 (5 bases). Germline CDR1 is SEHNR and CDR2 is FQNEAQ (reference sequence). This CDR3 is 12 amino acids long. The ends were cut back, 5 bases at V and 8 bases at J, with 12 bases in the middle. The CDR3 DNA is TGTGCCAGCAGCGTTTATAGACAGGAAGCTTTCTTT. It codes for CASSVYRQEAFF. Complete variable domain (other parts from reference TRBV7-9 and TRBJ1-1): DTGVSQNPRHKITKRGQNVTFRCDPISEHNRLYWYRQTLGQGPEFLTYFQNEAQLEKSRLLSDRFSAERPKGSFSTLEIQRTEQGDSAMYLCASSVYRQEAFFGQGTRLTVV.

The CDR3 sequence is CASGLLGYGYTF. For the CDR3, the DNA is TGTGCCAGTGGGCTCCTGGGCTATGGCTACACCTTC. The V and J genes are TRBV19 and TRBJ1-2, with no clear D. Germline V gene sequence: CDR1 LNHDA, CDR2 SQIVND (reference sequence). CDR3 size: 12 residues. V lost 8 bases, J lost 4 bases, and 11 bases lay in between.

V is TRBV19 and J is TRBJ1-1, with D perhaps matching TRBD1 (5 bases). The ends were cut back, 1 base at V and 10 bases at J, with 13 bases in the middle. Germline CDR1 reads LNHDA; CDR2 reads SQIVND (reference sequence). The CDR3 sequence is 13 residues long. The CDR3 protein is CASSIGGAGSAFF. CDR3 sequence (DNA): TGTGCCAGTAGTATAGGGGGCGCGGGGTCAGCTTTCTTT.

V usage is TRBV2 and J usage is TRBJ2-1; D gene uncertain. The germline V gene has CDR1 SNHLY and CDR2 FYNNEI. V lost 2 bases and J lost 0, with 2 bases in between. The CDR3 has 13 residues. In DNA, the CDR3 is TGTGCCAGCAGTGAAAGCTCCTACAATGAGCAGTTCTTC. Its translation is CASSESSYNEQFF.

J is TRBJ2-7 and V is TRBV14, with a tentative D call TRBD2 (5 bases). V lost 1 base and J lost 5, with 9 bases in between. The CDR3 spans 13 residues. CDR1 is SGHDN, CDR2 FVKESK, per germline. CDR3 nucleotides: TGTGCCAGCAGCCAAGTTCGAGGGAACGAGCAGTACTTC. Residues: CASSQVRGNEQYF.

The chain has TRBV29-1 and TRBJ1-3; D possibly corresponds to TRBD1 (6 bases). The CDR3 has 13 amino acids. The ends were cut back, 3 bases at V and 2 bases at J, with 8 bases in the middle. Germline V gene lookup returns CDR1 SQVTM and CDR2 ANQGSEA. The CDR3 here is CSVERDTGNTIYF. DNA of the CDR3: TGCAGCGTTGAGAGGGACACTGGAAACACCATATATTTT.

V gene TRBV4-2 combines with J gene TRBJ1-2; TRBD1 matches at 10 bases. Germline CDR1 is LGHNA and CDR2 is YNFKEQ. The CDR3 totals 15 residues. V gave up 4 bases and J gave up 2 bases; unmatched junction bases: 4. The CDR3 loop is CASSPSGQGNYGYTF. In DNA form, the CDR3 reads TGTGCCAGCAGCCCCTCGGGACAGGGGAACTATGGCTACACCTTC.

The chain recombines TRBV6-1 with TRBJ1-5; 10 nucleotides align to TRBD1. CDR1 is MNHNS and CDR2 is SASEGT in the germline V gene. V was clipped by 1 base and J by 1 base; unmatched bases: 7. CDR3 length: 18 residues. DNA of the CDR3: TGTGCCAGCAGTGAAGTTGGGACAGGGGTGGCGAGCAATCAGCCCCAGCATTTT. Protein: CASSEVGTGVASNQPQHF.

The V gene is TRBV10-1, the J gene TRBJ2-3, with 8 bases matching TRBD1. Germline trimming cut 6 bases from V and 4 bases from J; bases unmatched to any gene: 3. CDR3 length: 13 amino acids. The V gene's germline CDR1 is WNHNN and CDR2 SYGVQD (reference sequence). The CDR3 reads CASSDRGPDTQYF. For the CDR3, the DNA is TGCGCCAGCAGCGACAGGGGCCCAGATACGCAGTATTTT.